These 21 T cell receptor beta chains were sequenced from one sample in a study of blood T cell repertoires in COVID-19. Sequencing used immunoSEQ multiplex PCR; TCRdb keeps in-frame clones, though not all of them. Of under 300,000 clones in the sample, around 83% were seen once. The sample consisted of peripheral blood. The source of these receptors is a woman in her 40s who had recovered from COVID-19.

The V call is TRBV18, the J call TRBJ2-5; 8 bases agree with TRBD2. V lost 4 bases and J lost 3; bases outside the gene matches: 7. The CDR3 runs 15 residues. The germline V gene has CDR1 KGHSH and CDR2 LQKENI. CDR3 region: CASSLRGGPEETQYF. The DNA of the CDR3 is TGTGCCAGCTCACTTCGGGGGGGGCCCGAAGAGACCCAGTACTTC. Combining the CDR3 with reference TRBV18 and TRBJ2-5 gives the whole variable domain NAGVMQNPRHLVRRRGQEARLRCSPMKGHSHVYWYRQLPEEGLKFMVYLQKENIIDESGMPKERFSAEFPKEGPSILRIQQVVRGDSAAYFCASSLRGGPEETQYFGPGTRLLVL.

V usage is TRBV28 and J usage is TRBJ1-5; tentative D call: TRBD1 (6 bases). The germline V and J ends were trimmed by 8 bases and 2 bases, with 16 bases remaining between them. Germline CDR1 MDHEN, CDR2 SYDVKM. The CDR3 spans 15 residues. The CDR3 nucleotides read TGTGCCAGCGGAATAACAGGGATGGGCAATCAGCCCCAGCATTTT. It encodes CASGITGMGNQPQHF. The variable domain in full, completed from reference TRBV28 and TRBJ1-5, reads DVKVTQSSRYLVKRTGEKVFLECVQDMDHENMFWYRQDPGLGLRLIYFSYDVKMKEKGDIPEGYSVSREKKERFSLILESASTNQTSMYLCASGITGMGNQPQHFGDGTRLSIL.

V is TRBV4-2 and J is TRBJ1-2; no definite D call. Trimming stripped 0 bases from V and 5 bases from J, with 19 bases between. The CDR3 sequence is 17 residues long. Germline V lookup: CDR1 LGHNA, CDR2 YNFKEQ. This CDR3 is CASSQDVTVVLAYGYTF. The CDR3 region has the DNA TGTGCCAGCAGCCAAGATGTAACAGTCGTTCTAGCTTATGGCTACACCTTC.

V is TRBV2 and J is TRBJ2-5, with TRBD2 as a possible D gene (7 bases). CDR3 length: 13 residues. Trimming stripped 2 bases from V and 8 bases from J, with 12 bases between. Germline loops: CDR1 SNHLY, CDR2 FYNNEI. CDR3: CASSELQGLTQYF. CDR3 sequence (DNA): TGTGCCAGCAGTGAACTACAGGGACTAACCCAGTACTTC.

The chain recombines TRBV10-3 with TRBJ2-1, with D perhaps TRBD2 (6 bases). CDR3 length equals 16 residues. V dropped 0 bases and J dropped 3 bases, with 12 bases sitting between them. Germline loops: CDR1 ENHRY, CDR2 SYGVKD. CDR3 residues: CAISESTGTVYNEQFF. In nucleotides, the CDR3 is TGTGCCATCAGTGAGTCTACCGGGACTGTCTACAATGAGCAGTTCTTC.

The gene calls are TRBV5-6 and TRBJ1-2; D is unclear. This CDR3 comprises 14 residues. V was pared by 3 bases and J by 7 bases, with 16 bases between. Germline CDR1 SGHDT, CDR2 YYEEEE. CDR3 region: CASSSARRLSGYTF. CDR3 in DNA: TGTGCCAGCAGCTCCGCTCGCAGGCTCTCTGGCTACACCTTC.

This clone was seen once. The CDR3 loop is CASSFLRGRQETQYF. The CDR3 nucleotides are TGTGCCAGCAGCTTTTTGCGCGGGAGGCAAGAGACCCAGTACTTC. The V call is TRBV11-3, the J call TRBJ2-5, with TRBD2 matching over 8 bases. The CDR3 totals 15 residues. V lost 3 bases, J lost 2 bases, and 5 bases stayed unmatched. Per the germline V gene, CDR1 is SGHNT and CDR2 is YENEEA.

This clone came up once. The chain couples TRBV19 to TRBJ1-3; 7 bases match TRBD1. Germline V gives CDR1 LNHDA, CDR2 SQIVND (reference sequence). V gave up 2 bases and J gave up 0 bases; unmatched junction bases: 7. The CDR3 is 17 residues long. The CDR3 region has the DNA TGTGCCAGTAGTATAATTCGACAGGGCCACTCTGGAAACACCATATATTTT. The encoded protein is CASSIIRQGHSGNTIYF.

The chain links TRBV4-2 to TRBJ2-2, with D possibly being TRBD1 (5 bases). This CDR3 is 16 amino acids long. The germline V gene encodes CDR1 LGHNA and CDR2 YNFKEQ. Trimming removed 5 bases from V and 0 bases from J, with 13 bases in between. The CDR3 spells CASSSKDSANTGELFF. The CDR3 nucleotides are TGTGCCAGCAGCTCGAAAGACAGCGCGAACACCGGGGAGCTGTTTTTT.

This chain connects TRBV12-3 or TRBV12-4 to TRBJ1-4; D gene uncertain. Trimming pared 8 bases from V and 8 bases from J, leaving 15 bases between. The CDR3 spans 13 residues. The chain's CDR3 is CASCGPGREKLFF. The CDR3 nucleotides are TGTGCCAGCTGCGGGCCCGGGAGGGAAAAACTGTTTTTT.

CDR3 sequence (DNA): TGTGCCATCCAAGGAAGCGGGACAGGGGTTCATACCTACGAGCAGTACTTC. Translated, it gives CAIQGSGTGVHTYEQYF. V gene TRBV10-3 combines with J gene TRBJ2-7, with 10 bases fitting TRBD1. The CDR3 has 17 amino acids. Germline CDR1 reads ENHRY; CDR2 reads SYGVKD. J gave up 2 bases and V 8 bases, and 15 bases lay outside the gene matches.

The table lists this clone with a few counts. The chain is built from TRBV20-1 and TRBJ1-2, with D tentatively TRBD1 (5 bases). V dropped 3 bases and J dropped 8 bases, with 22 bases sitting between them. The CDR3 loop spans 15 amino acids. Germline V gene sequence: CDR1 DFQATT, CDR2 SNEGSKA (reference sequence). As DNA, the CDR3 is TGCAGTGCTAGTGAAAGGACAAGAAGGAGTCAGGGCTACACCTTC. Its translation: CSASERTRRSQGYTF.

The V gene is TRBV6-6, the J gene TRBJ1-1, with D possibly TRBD1 on 6 matching bases. Germline V gene sequence: CDR1 MNHNY, CDR2 SVGAGI (reference sequence). V gave up 1 base and J gave up 1 base, with 7 bases separating them. The length of the CDR3 is 14 residues. For the CDR3, the DNA is TGTGCCAGCAGTTACTGGGACAAGAACACTGAAGCTTTCTTT. As protein: CASSYWDKNTEAFF.

This clone was found once. This sequence joins TRBV2 and TRBJ1-2; D unresolved. The CDR3 is 12 residues long. Looked up from germline, CDR1 is SNHLY and CDR2 is FYNNEI. Trimming removed 4 bases from V and 7 bases from J, with 10 bases in between. The CDR3 reads CASSGTSGGYTF. CDR3 bases: TGTGCCAGCAGTGGAACCTCGGGTGGCTACACCTTC.

The chain recombines TRBV19 with TRBJ1-2; 10 nucleotides line up with TRBD1. Germline assignment: CDR1 LNHDA and CDR2 SQIVND (reference sequence). After removal of 10 bases from V and 4 bases from J, the junction contained 21 bases not matched to a gene. This CDR3 is 18 amino acids long. Written as DNA, the CDR3 is TGTGCCATAAAAAGGAGGTGGACAGGGGGGCCTCCTTCCTATGGCTACACCTTC. This codes for CAIKRRWTGGPPSYGYTF.

The chain has TRBV18 and TRBJ2-5; 7 bases line up with TRBD2. Trimming removed 8 bases from V and 0 bases from J; junction bases left unmatched: 3. Looked up from germline, CDR1 is KGHSH and CDR2 is LQKENI. The CDR3 covers 13 residues. The CDR3 here is CASQGGYQETQYF. CDR3 in DNA: TGTGCCAGCCAGGGAGGGTACCAAGAGACCCAGTACTTC. Full variable domain (remainder filled in from reference TRBV18 and TRBJ2-5): NAGVMQNPRHLVRRRGQEARLRCSPMKGHSHVYWYRQLPEEGLKFMVYLQKENIIDESGMPKERFSAEFPKEGPSILRIQQVVRGDSAAYFCASQGGYQETQYFGPGTRLLVL.

The CDR3 DNA follows: TGTGCCAGCAGCTTAGGAGGGTATGGCAATCAGCCCCAGCATTTT. Translating gives CASSLGGYGNQPQHF. The chain joins TRBV7-9 to TRBJ1-5; D not resolved. The length of the CDR3 is 15 residues. Germline CDR1 reads SEHNR; CDR2 reads FQNEAQ (reference sequence). The germline V and J ends were trimmed by 1 base and 2 bases, with 9 bases remaining between them.

The V and J genes are TRBV28 and TRBJ2-7; a possible D gene is TRBD1 (5 bases). Germline values: CDR1 MDHEN, CDR2 SYDVKM. This CDR3 region has 12 residues. Trimming took off 7 bases at V and 5 bases at J, with 12 bases between the two ends. DNA of the CDR3: TGTGCCAGCACCTCAGGGCCCCACGAGCAGTACTTC. This sequence encodes CASTSGPHEQYF.

This clone was counted only a few times. The chain has TRBV15 and TRBJ2-2, with D uncertain. Germline V gives CDR1 LNHNV, CDR2 YYDKDF (reference sequence). Trimming stripped 1 base from V and 4 bases from J, with 10 bases between. The CDR3 covers 15 residues. The CDR3 is CATSRGQLSTGELFF. The CDR3 bases are TGTGCCACCAGCAGAGGACAACTCTCCACCGGGGAGCTGTTTTTT.

DNA of the CDR3: TGTGCCAGCAGTGCGTATCTAGCGGGGGGCATCGGTGAGCAGTTCTTC. The encoded protein is CASSAYLAGGIGEQFF. This chain joins TRBV6-4 and TRBJ2-1; 11 nucleotides line up with TRBD2. V shed 4 bases and J 9 bases; nucleotides not matched to a gene: 11. CDR1 MRHNA and CDR2 SNTAGT come from the germline V gene. The CDR3 consists of 16 residues.

This chain connects TRBV5-1 to TRBJ2-5; 7 nucleotides match TRBD2. There are 15 residues in the CDR3. V shed 4 bases, J shed 1 base, and the junction held 7 bases outside the gene matches. The germline V gene encodes CDR1 SGHRS and CDR2 YFSETQ. CDR3 in DNA: TGCGCCAGCAGCGTCGGCGGGGGAACCCAAGAGACCCAGTACTTC. Its protein product is CASSVGGGTQETQYF. Full variable domain (rest looked up from reference TRBV5-1 and TRBJ2-5): KAGVTQTPRYLIKTRGQQVTLSCSPISGHRSVSWYQQTPGQGLQFLFEYFSETQRNKGNFPGRFSGRQFSNSRSEMNVSTLELGDSALYLCASSVGGGTQETQYFGPGTRLLVL.